This paragraph reports one T cell receptor (beta chain). Its antigen is unknown. Base qualities are not recorded, but no much larger clone differs from it by a single base. The sample comes from a study of blood T cell repertoires in COVID-19 (dated by TCRdb to 2018 to 2021). With regard to the full study: Samples covering the acute and convalescent phases of COVID-19 were provided by collaborators in the United States, Italy and Spain. The prospective study material was composed of cDNA or gDNA derived from T cells, B-cell-depleted T cells, or PBMCs. Deeply sampled blood TCRbeta repertoires from subjects exposed to, actively infected with, or recovered from COVID-19 were included in the dataset. The repertoires were made available in a free public database intended to serve as a resource for research on the immune response to SARS-CoV-2. The samples were drawn from the first 160 participants of the ongoing ImmuneRACE study and from 1,254 subjects provided by 6 global collaborators. Nearly every sample came with metadata listing a de-identified subject ID, COVID-19 status, age in years and sex. Where available, HLA class I and class II types were taken from metadata supplied by the sample provider and were not determined by assay-based typing. Results the study describes overall, beyond this receptor: The amount of clinical and demographic metadata varied by source and participant and was provided uncurated.

Each collaborating institution followed its own protocols to collect whole blood in K2EDTA tubes. For TCRbeta analysis, collaborator samples were shipped as frozen whole blood, as isolated PBMCs, or as DNA extracted from either sample type. Based on the germline V gene, the CDR1 and CDR2 sequences are LGHNA and YNFKEQ. The CDR3 contains 15 residues, cysteine and phenylalanine counted. Only the CDR3 portion is preserved as DNA: 45 bases, with reading frame beginning at the first base. The junction shows trimming of 1 base on V and 1 base on J, plus 7 bases between the germline ends. TCRbeta CDR3 regions were amplified from genomic DNA using the immunoSEQ Assay, a bias-controlled multiplex PCR. In the original analysis: The number of nucleated cells in each sample was estimated from the amplification of reference gene primers within the assay. To quantify the absolute abundance of each unique TCRbeta CDR3 rearrangement, sequence reads were collapsed and filtered. For each sample, productive Simpson clonality was calculated by taking the square root of Simpson's diversity index across productive rearrangements. Here the immuneACCESS table is served through TCRdb, limited to in-frame sequences with V and J called. Missing clones are a known gap in these copies; in checked studies unresolved V genes cover under half, and the rest lacks a known reason. The V and J calls and the clone size are those of that table, but D and trimming were determined from the DNA. The table for this sample lists about 220,000 clones; roughly 80% of them were counted only once. 7% to 8.5% of the sample comes from the top ten.

This sequence originates from a woman between 65 and 79 years old with acute or convalescent COVID-19. Material: peripheral blood. Here the chain combines TRBV4-2 and TRBJ2-2, and perhaps TRBD2 as D gene, on 6 matching bases. DNA sequence: TGTGCCAGCAGCCAAGGGGGGGTGAACACCGGGGAGCTGTTTTTT. It specifies CASSQGGVNTGELFF.